Below are 6 T cell receptor beta chains sequenced from a single sample in a study of radiotherapy plus CTLA-4 blockade in lung cancer. Libraries were prepared by immunoSEQ multiplex PCR; TCRdb keeps only in-frame clonotypes and omits some of them. The table includes around 95,000 clones, 83% detected once. The sample in question was peripheral blood, obtained from a patient treated with radiotherapy plus ipilimumab. All receptors derive from a human donor with non-small cell lung cancer who had stable disease on radiotherapy plus ipilimumab.

This clone was recorded once. J is TRBJ1-5 and V is TRBV7-9, with TRBD1 matching over 8 bases. V was clipped by 5 bases and J by 2 bases; unmatched bases: 11. Germline assignment: CDR1 SEHNR and CDR2 FQNEAQ (reference sequence). The CDR3 is 17 residues long. The CDR3 loop reads CASSASQGGSGNQPQHF. For the CDR3, the DNA is TGTGCCAGCAGCGCATCACAGGGGGGCTCGGGCAATCAGCCCCAGCATTTT.

The chain recombines TRBV5-1 with TRBJ2-3, with 10 nucleotides matching TRBD1. The CDR3 consists of 18 residues. Trimming at V came to 2 bases and at J to 2 bases, leaving 11 bases not matched to a gene. Germline values: CDR1 SGHRS, CDR2 YFSETQ. CDR3 DNA sequence: TGCGCCAGCAGCTTATTCGGCGGGACAGGGGTGGCCACAGATACGCAGTATTTT. Its translation: CASSLFGGTGVATDTQYF.

The chain links TRBV27 to TRBJ1-1; D may be TRBD1 (6 bases). V lost 6 bases to trimming and J lost 5 bases, with 13 bases between them. This CDR3 is built from 13 residues. Per the germline V gene, CDR1 is MNHEY and CDR2 is SMNVEV (reference sequence). Written as DNA, the CDR3 is TGTGCCAGCAGATTCTCAGGGGAAACTGAAGCTTTCTTT. Translating gives CASRFSGETEAFF.

The rearrangement uses TRBV9 and TRBJ2-2, with TRBD2 identical over 9 bases. V lost 0 bases to trimming and J lost 4 bases; unmatched junction nucleotides: 10. Per the germline V gene, CDR1 is SGDLS and CDR2 is YYNGEE. The CDR3 is 18 residues long. CDR3 nucleotide sequence: TGTGCCAGCAGCGTAGCGGTTAGCGGGAGTTATAGCACCGGGGAGCTGTTTTTT. It yields the protein CASSVAVSGSYSTGELFF. The full variable domain, completed using reference TRBV9 and TRBJ2-2, is DSGVTQTPKHLITATGQRVTLRCSPRSGDLSVYWYQQSLDQGLQFLIQYYNGEERAKGNILERFSAQQFPDLHSELNLSSLELGDSALYFCASSVAVSGSYSTGELFFGEGSRLTVL.

The gene calls are TRBV6-6 and TRBJ2-5, with 8 nucleotides matching TRBD1. Gene TRBJ2-7 matches the end of the DNA better, so the J call may be wrong. Germline-derived CDR1 and CDR2 are MNHNY and SVGAGI (reference sequence). CDR3 length: 13 residues. The chain's CDR3 is CASMDRVSYEQYF. The CDR3 DNA reads as TGTGCCAGCATGGACAGGGTCAGCTACGAGCAGTACTTC.

The CDR3 is CAISVGGESVQFF. The CDR3 DNA reads TGTGCCATCAGTGTCGGAGGGGAATCTGTTCAGTTCTTC. The chain uses TRBV10-3 and TRBJ2-1; D is possibly TRBD2 (6 bases). From germline, CDR1 is ENHRY and CDR2 SYGVKD. This CDR3 contains 13 residues. Trimming took off 4 bases at V and 13 bases at J, with 17 bases between the two ends.